The T cell receptor (beta chain) described here comes from a study of blood T cell repertoires in COVID-19. Study in general: COVID-19 samples collected from the United States, Italy and Spain covered acute and convalescent phases. The analysed material was cDNA or gDNA that came from T cells, B-cell-depleted T cells, or PBMCs.

Trimming pared 0 bases from V and 7 bases from J, leaving 15 bases between. This CDR3 contains 16 residues. Germline-derived CDR1 and CDR2 are LGHDT and YNNKEL (reference sequence). Data came from immunoSEQ multiplex PCR; TCRdb stores just in-frame clones and leaves some out. This sample has 250,000 to 350,000 clones, with approximately 85% found just once. Sequenced input: peripheral blood. This chain uses TRBV3-1 (or the pseudogene TRBV3-2) with TRBJ2-2; D is perhaps TRBD2 (7 bases). This TCR was recovered from a man aged 18 to 30 with active or convalescent COVID-19. The chain's CDR3 is CASSQDRGGAYGELFF. CDR3 DNA: TGTGCCAGCAGCCAAGATCGAGGGGGGGCCTACGGGGAGCTGTTTTTT.